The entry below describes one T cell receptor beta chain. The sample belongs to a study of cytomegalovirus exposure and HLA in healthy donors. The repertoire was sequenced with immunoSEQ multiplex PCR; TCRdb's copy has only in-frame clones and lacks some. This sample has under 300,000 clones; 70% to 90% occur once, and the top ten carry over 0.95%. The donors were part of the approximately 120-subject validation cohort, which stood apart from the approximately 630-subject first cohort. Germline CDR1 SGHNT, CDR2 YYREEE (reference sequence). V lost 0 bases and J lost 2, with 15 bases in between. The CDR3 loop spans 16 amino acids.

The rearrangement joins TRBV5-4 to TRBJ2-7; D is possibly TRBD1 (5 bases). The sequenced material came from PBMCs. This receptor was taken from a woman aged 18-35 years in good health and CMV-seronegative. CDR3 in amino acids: CASSLGQGKLTYEQYF. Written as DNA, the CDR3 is TGTGCCAGCAGCTTGGGGCAGGGAAAACTTACCTACGAGCAGTACTTC.